Reported below is one T cell receptor beta chain. This entry comes from a study of blood T cell repertoires in COVID-19. Study details: COVID-19 samples from acute and convalescent phases originated in the United States, Italy and Spain. Nucleic acid was either cDNA or gDNA, and it came from T cells, B-cell-depleted T cells, or PBMCs.

The CDR3 runs 17 residues. V shed 2 bases and J shed 8 bases, with 22 bases lying between them. The germline V gene has CDR1 SGHTA and CDR2 FQGTGA. How the authors handled the data: Estimation of nucleated cell counts was performed using reference gene primer amplification. Only in-frame clones appear in the TCRdb table, and some are missing; sequencing was by immunoSEQ multiplex PCR. V and J calls and clone size are given by that table; D and trimming were obtained from the DNA. The sample lists 71,000 or so clones, 75% to 90% seen once, with just over 8% in the top ten. Source material: peripheral blood. The rearrangement joins TRBV7-3 to TRBJ2-1, with D perhaps matching TRBD2 (8 bases). The TCR was taken from a man aged 45-65 years with active COVID-19. CDR3 protein: CASSLGTVAGRVDEQFF. The CDR3 nucleotides are TGTGCCAGCAGCTTAGGGACAGTAGCGGGACGGGTCGATGAGCAGTTCTTC.